What follows are 5 T cell receptor beta chains derived from one specimen sequenced in a study of PD-1 blockade in classical Hodgkin lymphoma. Time point reported: newly diagnosed, previously untreated cHL patient sample. Sequencing was performed with immunoSEQ multiplex PCR; in TCRdb, only in-frame clones are kept and a portion is missing. The sample carries roughly 68,000 clones, about 93% recorded once. The source material was peripheral blood mononuclear cells (PBMCs). The receptors stem from a human donor with classical Hodgkin lymphoma.

This chain connects TRBV6-4 to TRBJ1-1; D not certain. V dropped 5 bases and J dropped 1 base, with 8 bases sitting between them. This CDR3 is 13 amino acids long. Germline values: CDR1 MRHNA, CDR2 SNTAGT. CDR3 sequence reads: CASSRRSNTEAFF. The CDR3 DNA reads TGTGCCAGCAGTCGACGATCGAACACTGAAGCTTTCTTT.

This rearrangement joins TRBV29-1 to TRBJ1-2; tentative D call: TRBD1 (6 bases). The CDR3 consists of 12 residues. Trimming pared 8 bases from V and 3 bases from J, leaving 13 bases between. Germline V CDR1 and CDR2: SQVTM, ANQGSEA. CDR3 protein: CSHRENHYGYTF. The CDR3 bases are TGCAGCCACAGGGAAAACCACTATGGCTACACCTTC.

V and J are TRBV5-4 and TRBJ2-3; 7 bases align to TRBD2. The germline V gene has CDR1 SGHNT and CDR2 YYREEE (reference sequence). The CDR3 is 14 amino acids. The J segment lost 2 bases and the V segment lost 4 bases, leaving 4 bases of the junction unmatched. The CDR3, as DNA: TGTGCCAGCAGCCCCACTAGCGACACAGATACGCAGTATTTT. It encodes CASSPTSDTDTQYF. Looking up the rest from reference TRBV5-4 and TRBJ2-3 gives the full variable domain: ETGVTQSPTHLIKTRGQQVTLRCSSQSGHNTVSWYQQALGQGPQFIFQYYREEENGRGNFPPRFSGLQFPNYSSELNVNALELDDSALYLCASSPTSDTDTQYFGPGTRLTVL.

The chain is built from TRBV7-6 and TRBJ2-2; tentatively, D is TRBD1 (6 bases). This CDR3 contains 16 residues. Trimming cost V 1 base and J 0 bases, with 9 bases left between them. Germline CDR1 is SGHVS and CDR2 is FNYEAQ. The CDR3 spells CASSLGQAANTGELFF. The CDR3 DNA is TGTGCCAGCAGCTTAGGACAGGCCGCGAACACCGGGGAGCTGTTTTTT.

This sequence joins TRBV9 and TRBJ1-2; maybe TRBD1 (5 bases). This CDR3 comprises 13 residues. Germline CDR1 SGDLS, CDR2 YYNGEE. Trimming pared 0 bases from V and 2 bases from J, leaving 5 bases between. The CDR3, as DNA: TGTGCCAGCAGCGTAGACAGGAACTATGGCTACACCTTC. It translates to CASSVDRNYGYTF.